This TCR beta chain comes out of a study of cytomegalovirus exposure and HLA in healthy donors. About the study: Of roughly 360 genotyped donors, 81% grouped in the Caucasian-associated ancestry cluster.

The primer mix had 60 Vbeta and 13 Jbeta primers. Measured with immunoSEQ multiplex PCR; TCRdb has only the in-frame clones, and not every one. The data contain 85,000 to 100,000 clones, roughly 80% of them singletons. With respect to this clone: Its antigen remains unidentified.

Study-level results: Later analysis showed most CMV-associated TCR beta chains appearing HLA-restricted.

V gave up 2 bases and J gave up 2 bases, with 13 bases separating them. Germline lookup yields CDR1 PRHDT and CDR2 FYEKMQ (reference sequence). The CDR3 extends over 15 amino acids. The chain has TRBV13 and TRBJ2-7; possible D gene TRBD1, 5 bases. The sequenced sample consisted of PBMCs. The TCR originated in a girl aged 2 to 9 in good health and CMV-seropositive. The CDR3 sequence: CASSLQLGETYEQYF. CDR3 DNA sequence: TGTGCCAGCAGCTTACAATTAGGGGAAACCTACGAGCAGTACTTC.